The sequence of this T cell receptor (beta chain) was determined in a study of T cells in Graves' hyperthyroidism and ophthalmopathy. Study-level findings and limits: Model-based prediction identified ophthalmopathy a median roughly 5.9 months prior to its onset.

Researchers amplified the TCR beta CDR3 regions from RNA transcripts. The TCR CDR3 first-round RT-PCR relied on the HTBI primer set. From the multiplex PCR reads, TCRdb called clonotypes with MiXCR, one entry per CDR3 protein. The data show a few hundred thousand distinct CDR3 sequences, about 14% seen once. Germline CDR1 and CDR2: KGHSH and LQKENI. The CDR3 length is 14 residues. J was trimmed by 3 bases and V by 3 bases; bases with no gene match: 0. Used for diagnoses were clinical symptoms, serum thyroxine and TRAb, thyroid ultrasound and orbital computed tomography. As to this clonotype: As yet, its antigen is unknown.

The chain links TRBV18 to TRBJ2-1, with 9 bases matching TRBD2. The receptor comes from a woman in her 30s with Graves' ophthalmopathy. The specimen was blood. CDR3 region: CASSPSGGYNEQFF. The CDR3 DNA is TGTGCCAGCTCACCTAGCGGGGGCTACAATGAGCAGTTCTTC.